The 8 T cell receptor beta chains below all came from one sample that was sequenced in a study of T cell responses to AZD1222 COVID-19 vaccine. Profiling relied on immunoSEQ multiplex PCR, and the TCRdb table lists in-frame clones only, not all of them. The table lists roughly 120,000 clones, just over 85% of them singletons, with around 9.6% in the top ten. Sequences were derived from peripheral blood, sampled on day 0 of AZD1222 vaccination. Receptor source: an adult in good health.

V usage is TRBV12-3 or TRBV12-4 and J usage is TRBJ1-2; a weak D match, TRBD1 (5 bases). The CDR3 runs to 13 residues. V lost 5 bases to trimming and J lost 5 bases, with 12 bases between them. CDR3 protein: CASSLGTKYGYTF. The CDR3 DNA sequence: TGTGCCAGCAGTCTCGGGACCAAGTATGGCTACACCTTC.

The chain recombines TRBV7-3 with TRBJ2-3; no definite D call. CDR1 and CDR2 (germline): SGHTA, FQGTGA. The CDR3 sequence is 12 residues long. The V end was cut by 5 bases, the J end by 10 bases, with 13 bases between. CDR3: CASSVTLGPQYF. The CDR3 coding sequence is TGTGCCAGCAGCGTCACCTTAGGGCCGCAGTATTTT.

The chain combines TRBV6-5 with TRBJ1-2; D remains ambiguous. Trimming took off 2 bases at V and 1 base at J, with 11 bases between the two ends. The germline V gene encodes CDR1 MNHEY and CDR2 SVGAGI. The CDR3 is 15 residues long. The chain's CDR3 is CASSYTPLINYGYTF. CDR3 in DNA: TGTGCCAGCAGTTACACTCCGTTGATTAACTATGGCTACACCTTC.

The chain recombines TRBV30 with TRBJ1-1; maybe TRBD1 (5 bases). Trimming shortened V by 1 base and J by 6 bases, and 18 bases separated the two germline ends. Germline assignment: CDR1 GTSNPN and CDR2 SVGIG (reference sequence). The CDR3 extends over 15 amino acids. The CDR3 region is CAWSAGGDSTAEAFF. The CDR3 coding sequence is TGTGCCTGGAGTGCCGGGGGAGATTCCACTGCTGAAGCTTTCTTT.

The rearrangement uses TRBV7-3 and TRBJ2-2; 12 bases map to TRBD2. The CDR3 sequence is 16 residues long. The trim removed 3 bases at V and 4 bases at J, leaving 3 bases unmatched. The germline CDR1 and CDR2 sequences are SGHTA and FQGTGA. The CDR3 here is CASSFRTSGATGELFF. CDR3 bases: TGTGCCAGCAGCTTCAGGACTAGCGGGGCCACCGGGGAGCTGTTTTTT.

This clone has a single count. The chain combines TRBV5-6 with TRBJ1-2; D not resolved. The V gene lost 4 bases and the J gene lost 6 bases, with 19 bases spanning the gap. The CDR3 is made up of 15 amino acids. From germline, CDR1 is SGHDT and CDR2 YYEEEE. DNA of the CDR3: TGTGCCAGCAGCCTGGGTTGGGTGGGCGCAAATGGCTACACCTTC. This sequence encodes CASSLGWVGANGYTF.

The rearrangement links TRBV20-1 to TRBJ1-1; no clear D gene. The CDR3 extends over 13 amino acids. Per the germline V gene, CDR1 is DFQATT and CDR2 is SNEGSKA (reference sequence). Trimming removed 3 bases from V and 0 bases from J, with 8 bases in between. The CDR3 reads CSASSSVNTEAFF. For the CDR3, the DNA is TGCAGTGCTAGTTCGAGCGTGAACACTGAAGCTTTCTTT.

The rearrangement links TRBV9 to TRBJ1-1, with unresolved D. The germline V and J ends were trimmed by 8 bases and 4 bases, with 9 bases remaining between them. Germline CDR1 reads SGDLS; CDR2 reads YYNGEE. The CDR3 sequence is 11 residues long. The CDR3 nucleotides are TGTGCCAGTTCAGCGGGCACTGAAGCTTTCTTT. Translation: CASSAGTEAFF.